The present T cell receptor beta chain was sequenced within a study of shared clonotypes between healthy human individuals. Unsorted samples, those not sorted, used approximately 88 million PBMCs for genomic DNA. As to this clone: It differs at one base from a far larger clone, so likely a read error. The sample carries other DNA sequences with the same CDR3.

The CDR3 sequence is 12 residues long. Germline values: CDR1 GTSNPN, CDR2 SVGIG (reference sequence). This table comes from immunoSEQ multiplex PCR, and its TCRdb copy is limited to in-frame clones, with some not included. The sample has about 480,000 clones, approximately 79% seen once. This chain uses TRBV30 with TRBJ2-3; no firm D call. This receptor was obtained from a woman in her forties in good health. Some clones in this sample may be carry-over from other donors' samples. The sequenced material came from PBMCs. CDR3 amino acids: CAWSTSTDTQYF. CDR3 DNA: TGTGCCTGGAGCACAAGCACAGATACGCAGTACTTT.